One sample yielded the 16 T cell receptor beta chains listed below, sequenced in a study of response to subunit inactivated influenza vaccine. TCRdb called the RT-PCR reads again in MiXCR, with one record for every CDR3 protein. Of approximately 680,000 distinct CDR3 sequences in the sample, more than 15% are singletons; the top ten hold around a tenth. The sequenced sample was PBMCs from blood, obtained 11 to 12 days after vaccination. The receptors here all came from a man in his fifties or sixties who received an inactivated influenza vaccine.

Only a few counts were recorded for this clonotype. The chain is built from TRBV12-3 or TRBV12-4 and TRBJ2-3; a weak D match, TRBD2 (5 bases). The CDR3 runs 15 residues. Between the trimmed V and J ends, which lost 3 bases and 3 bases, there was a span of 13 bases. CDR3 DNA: TGTGCCAGCAGTTTCGGACTCGGACCGACAGATACGCAGTATTTT. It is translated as CASSFGLGPTDTQYF.

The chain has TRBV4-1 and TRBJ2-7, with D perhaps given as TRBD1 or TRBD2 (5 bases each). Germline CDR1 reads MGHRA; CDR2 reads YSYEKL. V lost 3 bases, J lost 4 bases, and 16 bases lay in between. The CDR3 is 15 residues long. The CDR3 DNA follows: TGCGCCAGCAGCCAGTTCCAGCAGGGAGAATACGAGCAGTACTTC. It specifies CASSQFQQGEYEQYF.

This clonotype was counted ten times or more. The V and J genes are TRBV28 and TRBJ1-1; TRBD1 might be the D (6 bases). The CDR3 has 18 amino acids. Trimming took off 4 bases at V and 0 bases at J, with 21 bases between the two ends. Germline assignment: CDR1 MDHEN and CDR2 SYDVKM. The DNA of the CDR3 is TGTGCCAGCAGTTCCGCCCAGGGGTTTCTAATCATGAACACTGAAGCTTTCTTT. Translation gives CASSSAQGFLIMNTEAFF.

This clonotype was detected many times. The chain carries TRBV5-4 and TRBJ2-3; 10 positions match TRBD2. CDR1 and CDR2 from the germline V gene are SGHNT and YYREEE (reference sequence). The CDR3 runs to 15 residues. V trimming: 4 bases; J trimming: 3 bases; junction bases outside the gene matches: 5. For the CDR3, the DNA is TGTGCCAGCAGCCCCCCTAGCGGGAGTACAGATACGCAGTATTTT. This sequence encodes CASSPPSGSTDTQYF.

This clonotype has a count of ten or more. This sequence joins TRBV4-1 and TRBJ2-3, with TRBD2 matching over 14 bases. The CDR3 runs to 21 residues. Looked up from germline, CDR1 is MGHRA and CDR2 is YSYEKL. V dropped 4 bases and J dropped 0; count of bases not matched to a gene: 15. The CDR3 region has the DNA TGCGCCAGCAGCCTTGCCTCCAGACTAGCGGGGGGGCCGACTAGCACAGATACGCAGTATTTT. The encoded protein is CASSLASRLAGGPTSTDTQYF.

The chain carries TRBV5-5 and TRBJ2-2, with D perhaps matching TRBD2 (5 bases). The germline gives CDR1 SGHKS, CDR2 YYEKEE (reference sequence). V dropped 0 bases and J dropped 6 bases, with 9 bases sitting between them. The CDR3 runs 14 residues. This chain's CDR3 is CASSLEAVPGELFF. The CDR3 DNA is TGTGCCAGCAGCTTGGAAGCGGTCCCCGGGGAGCTGTTTTTT.

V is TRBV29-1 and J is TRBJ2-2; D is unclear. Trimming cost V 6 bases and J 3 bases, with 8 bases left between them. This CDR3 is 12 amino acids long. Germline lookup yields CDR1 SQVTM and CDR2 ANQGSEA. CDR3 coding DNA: TGCAGCGTGGTACCTTACACCGGGGAGCTGTTTTTT. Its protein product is CSVVPYTGELFF.

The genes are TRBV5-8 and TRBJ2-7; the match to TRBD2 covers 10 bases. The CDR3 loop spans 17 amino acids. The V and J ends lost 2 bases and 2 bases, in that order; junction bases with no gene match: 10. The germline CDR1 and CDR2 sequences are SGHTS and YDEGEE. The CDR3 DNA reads TGTGCCAGCAGCTTTGCTAGCGGGAGAAACCCAACCTACGAGCAGTACTTC. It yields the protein CASSFASGRNPTYEQYF.

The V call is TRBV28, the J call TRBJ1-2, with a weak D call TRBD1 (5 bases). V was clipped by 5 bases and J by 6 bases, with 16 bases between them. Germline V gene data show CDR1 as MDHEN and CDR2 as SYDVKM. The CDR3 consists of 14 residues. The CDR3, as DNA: TGTGCCAGCAGTCCTCCTGTCCGGGGGGATGGCTACACCTTC. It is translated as CASSPPVRGDGYTF.

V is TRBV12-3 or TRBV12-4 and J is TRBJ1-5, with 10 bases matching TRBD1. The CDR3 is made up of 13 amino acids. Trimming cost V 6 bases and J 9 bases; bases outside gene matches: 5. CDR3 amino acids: CASSPGQGMPQHF. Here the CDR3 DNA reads TGTGCCAGCAGCCCGGGACAGGGGATGCCCCAGCATTTT.

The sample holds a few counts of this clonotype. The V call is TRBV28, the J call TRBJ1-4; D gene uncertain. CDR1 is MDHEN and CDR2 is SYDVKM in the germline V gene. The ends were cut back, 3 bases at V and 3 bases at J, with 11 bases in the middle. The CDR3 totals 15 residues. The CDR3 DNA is TGTGCCAGCAGTTTTGAGGTGTCTTCTAATGAAAAACTGTTTTTT. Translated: CASSFEVSSNEKLFF.

The CDR3 is CASSFHTDRPQHF. The CDR3 DNA reads as TGTGCCAGCAGCTTCCATACAGACCGGCCCCAGCATTTT. The chain has TRBV7-8 and TRBJ1-5; D is unclear. The CDR3 sequence is 13 residues long. Germline loops: CDR1 SGHVS, CDR2 FQNEAQ. The germline V and J ends were trimmed by 3 bases and 9 bases, with 12 bases remaining between them.

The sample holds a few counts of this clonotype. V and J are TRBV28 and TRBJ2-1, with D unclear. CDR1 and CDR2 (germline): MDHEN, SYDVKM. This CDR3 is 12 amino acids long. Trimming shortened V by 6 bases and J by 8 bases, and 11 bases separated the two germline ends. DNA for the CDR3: TGTGCCAGCAGGGTGCCCTGGGATGAGCAGTTCTTC. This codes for CASRVPWDEQFF.

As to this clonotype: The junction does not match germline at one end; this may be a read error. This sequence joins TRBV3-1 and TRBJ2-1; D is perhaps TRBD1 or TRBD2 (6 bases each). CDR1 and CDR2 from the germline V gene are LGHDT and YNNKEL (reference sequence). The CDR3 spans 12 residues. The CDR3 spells CASSQEGGHISF. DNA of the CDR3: TGTGCCAGCAGCCAAGAGGGGGGCCATATTTCTTTC.

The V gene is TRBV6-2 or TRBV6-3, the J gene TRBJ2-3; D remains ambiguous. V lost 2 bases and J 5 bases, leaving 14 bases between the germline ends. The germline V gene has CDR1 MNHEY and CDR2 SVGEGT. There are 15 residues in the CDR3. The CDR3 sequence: CASSYVYAARDTQYF. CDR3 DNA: TGTGCCAGCAGTTACGTGTACGCGGCCCGAGATACGCAGTATTTT.

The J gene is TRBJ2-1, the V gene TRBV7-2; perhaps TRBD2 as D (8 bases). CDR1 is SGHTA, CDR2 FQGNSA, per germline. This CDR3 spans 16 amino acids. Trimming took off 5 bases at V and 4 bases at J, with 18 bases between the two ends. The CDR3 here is CASSAGGQSFYNEQFF. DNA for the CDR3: TGTGCCAGCAGCGCGGGGGGACAGAGTTTTTACAATGAGCAGTTCTTC.